The entry below gives a single T cell receptor (beta chain) sequence along with its context. In the original analysis: Estimation of nucleated cell counts relied on the amplification of reference gene primers. Method: immunoSEQ multiplex PCR; TCRdb's copy keeps in-frame clones and lacks some. Clone size and V and J calls were adopted from that table, with D and trimming inferred from the DNA. The sample has about 140,000 clones, approximately 80% seen once. This specimen comes from a study of blood T cell repertoires in COVID-19. Study-wide background: Collection of acute and convalescent COVID-19 samples took place in the United States, Italy and Spain. From T cells, B-cell-depleted T cells, or PBMCs came the material, which was cDNA or gDNA.

V trimming: 3 bases; J trimming: 7 bases; junction bases outside the gene matches: 10. Germline V CDR1 and CDR2: SEHNR, FQNEAQ (reference sequence). CDR3 length: 15 residues. The origin of this receptor is a woman aged 55 to 70 with acute or convalescent COVID-19. J is TRBJ2-7 and V is TRBV7-9, with 9 bases identical to TRBD1. The sample comprised peripheral blood. For the CDR3, the DNA is TGTGCCAGCAGCTTTAGTGGACAGGGGATATCGGAGCAGTACTTC. Translating gives CASSFSGQGISEQYF.